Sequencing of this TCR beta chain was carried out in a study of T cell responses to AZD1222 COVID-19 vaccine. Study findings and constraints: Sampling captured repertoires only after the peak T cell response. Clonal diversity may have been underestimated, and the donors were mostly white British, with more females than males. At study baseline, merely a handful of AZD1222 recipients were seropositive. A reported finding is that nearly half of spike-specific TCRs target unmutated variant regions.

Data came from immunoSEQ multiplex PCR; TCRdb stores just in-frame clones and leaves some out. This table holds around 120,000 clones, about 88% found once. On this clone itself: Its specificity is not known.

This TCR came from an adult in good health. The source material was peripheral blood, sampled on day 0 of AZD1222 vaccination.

The CDR3 region is CASSLRAPRDTQYF. CDR3 nucleotides: TGTGCCAGCAGCTTAAGGGCTCCACGAGATACGCAGTATTTT. The chain links TRBV7-3 to TRBJ2-3; no reliable D call. Trimming removed 1 base at V and 5 bases at J, with 10 bases between. Germline V gives CDR1 SGHTA, CDR2 FQGTGA. This CDR3 contains 14 residues.